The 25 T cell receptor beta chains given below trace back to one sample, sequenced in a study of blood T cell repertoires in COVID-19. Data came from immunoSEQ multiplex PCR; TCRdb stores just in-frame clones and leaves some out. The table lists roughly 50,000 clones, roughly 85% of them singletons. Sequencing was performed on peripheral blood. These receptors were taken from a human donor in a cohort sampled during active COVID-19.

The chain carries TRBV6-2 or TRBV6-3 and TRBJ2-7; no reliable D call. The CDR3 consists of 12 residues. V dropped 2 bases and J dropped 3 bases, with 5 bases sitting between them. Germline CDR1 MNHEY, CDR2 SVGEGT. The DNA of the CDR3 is TGTGCCAGCAGTTACCCTAACTACGAGCAGTACTTC. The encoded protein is CASSYPNYEQYF.

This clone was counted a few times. CDR3 sequence reads: CASGLTGSQPNTEAFF. CDR3 bases: TGCGCCAGCGGGCTGACAGGGAGCCAGCCAAACACTGAAGCTTTCTTT. The V and J genes are TRBV10-2 and TRBJ1-1; 7 nucleotides match TRBD1. CDR3 size: 16 residues. CDR1 is WSHSY and CDR2 is SAAADI in the germline V gene. The V and J ends lost 8 bases and 2 bases, in that order; junction bases with no gene match: 14.

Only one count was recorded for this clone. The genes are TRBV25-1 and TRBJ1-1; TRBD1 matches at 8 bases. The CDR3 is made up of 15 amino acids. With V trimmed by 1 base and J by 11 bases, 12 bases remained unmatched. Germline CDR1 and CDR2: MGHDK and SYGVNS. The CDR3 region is CASSELWTGRFGAFF. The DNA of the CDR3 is TGTGCCAGCAGTGAATTGTGGACAGGGCGTTTTGGGGCTTTCTTT.

The CDR3 is CASSQDRGTNQAFF. The CDR3 DNA reads TGCGCCAGCAGCCAAGATCGGGGGACGAACCAAGCTTTCTTT. The chain employs TRBV4-1 and TRBJ1-1; possibly TRBD1 for D (5 bases). This CDR3 region has 14 residues. Germline lookup yields CDR1 MGHRA and CDR2 YSYEKL. V lost 0 bases to trimming and J lost 9 bases, with 14 bases between them.

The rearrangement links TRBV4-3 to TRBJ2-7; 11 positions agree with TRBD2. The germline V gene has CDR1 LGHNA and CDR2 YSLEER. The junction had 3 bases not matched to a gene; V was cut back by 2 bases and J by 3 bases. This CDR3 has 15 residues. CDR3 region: CASSQTSGGLYEQYF. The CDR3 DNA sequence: TGCGCCAGCAGCCAAACTAGCGGGGGCCTCTACGAGCAGTACTTC.

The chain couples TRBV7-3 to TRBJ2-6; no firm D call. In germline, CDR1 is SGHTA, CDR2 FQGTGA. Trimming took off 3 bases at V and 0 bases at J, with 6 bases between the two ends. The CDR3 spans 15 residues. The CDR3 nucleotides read TGTGCCAGCAGCTTTTACTCCTCTGGGGCCAACGTCCTGACTTTC. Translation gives CASSFYSSGANVLTF. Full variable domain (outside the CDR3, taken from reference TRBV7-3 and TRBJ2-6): GAGVSQTPSNKVTEKGKYVELRCDPISGHTALYWYRQSLGQGPEFLIYFQGTGAADDSGLPNDRFFAVRPEGSVSTLKIQRTERGDSAVYLCASSFYSSGANVLTFGAGSRLTVL.

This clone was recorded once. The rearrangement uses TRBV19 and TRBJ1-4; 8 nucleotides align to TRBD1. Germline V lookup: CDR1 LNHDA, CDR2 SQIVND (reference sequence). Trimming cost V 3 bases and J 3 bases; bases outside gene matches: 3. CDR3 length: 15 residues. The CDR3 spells CASSMIQGANEKLFF. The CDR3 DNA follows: TGTGCCAGTAGTATGATACAGGGGGCTAATGAAAAACTGTTTTTT. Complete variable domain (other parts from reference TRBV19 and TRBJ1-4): DGGITQSPKYLFRKEGQNVTLSCEQNLNHDAMYWYRQDPGQGLRLIYYSQIVNDFQKGDIAEGYSVSREKKESFPLTVTSAQKNPTAFYLCASSMIQGANEKLFFGSGTQLSVL.

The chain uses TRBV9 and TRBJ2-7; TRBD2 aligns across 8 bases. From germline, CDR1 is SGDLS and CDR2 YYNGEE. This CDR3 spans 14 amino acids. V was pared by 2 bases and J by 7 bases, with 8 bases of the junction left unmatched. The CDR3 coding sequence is TGTGCCAGCAGCGTCCAGGGACTAGGCCTGGAGCAGTACTTC. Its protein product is CASSVQGLGLEQYF.

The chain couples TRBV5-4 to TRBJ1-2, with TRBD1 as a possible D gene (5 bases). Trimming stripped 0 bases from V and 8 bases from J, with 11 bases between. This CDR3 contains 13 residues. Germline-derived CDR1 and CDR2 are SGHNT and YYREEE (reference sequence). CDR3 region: CASSLGSGDGYTF. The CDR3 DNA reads TGTGCCAGCAGCTTGGGGAGCGGGGACGGCTACACCTTC.

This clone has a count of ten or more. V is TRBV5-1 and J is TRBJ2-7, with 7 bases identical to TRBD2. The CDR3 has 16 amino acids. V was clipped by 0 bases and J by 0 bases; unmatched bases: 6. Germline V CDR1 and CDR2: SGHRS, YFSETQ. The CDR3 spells CASSLDGGTSSYEQYF. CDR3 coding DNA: TGCGCCAGCAGCTTGGACGGGGGGACCTCCTCCTACGAGCAGTACTTC.

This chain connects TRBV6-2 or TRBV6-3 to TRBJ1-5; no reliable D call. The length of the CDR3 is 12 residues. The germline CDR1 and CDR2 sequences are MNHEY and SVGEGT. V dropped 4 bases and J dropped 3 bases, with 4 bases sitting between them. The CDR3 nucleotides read TGTGCCAGCAGTTTCGTCAATCAGCCCCAGCATTTT. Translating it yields CASSFVNQPQHF.

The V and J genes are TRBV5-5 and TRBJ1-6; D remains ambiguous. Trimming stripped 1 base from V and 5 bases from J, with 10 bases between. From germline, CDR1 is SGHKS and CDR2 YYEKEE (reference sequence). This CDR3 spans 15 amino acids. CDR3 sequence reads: CASSLWEVNNSPLHF. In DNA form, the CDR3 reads TGTGCCAGCAGCTTGTGGGAGGTCAATAATTCACCCCTCCACTTT.

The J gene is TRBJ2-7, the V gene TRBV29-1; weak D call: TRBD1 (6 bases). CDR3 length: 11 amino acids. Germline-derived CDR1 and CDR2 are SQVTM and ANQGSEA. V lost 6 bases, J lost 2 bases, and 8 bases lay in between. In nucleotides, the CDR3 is TGCAGCGTACGGGACACCTACGAGCAGTACTTC. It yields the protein CSVRDTYEQYF.

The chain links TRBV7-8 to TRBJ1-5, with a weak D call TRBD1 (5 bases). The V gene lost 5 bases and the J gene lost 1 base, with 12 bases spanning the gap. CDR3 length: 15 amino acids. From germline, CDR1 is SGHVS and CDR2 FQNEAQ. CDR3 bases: TGTGCCAGCAGCCGTGGGGCCAGCAGCAATCAGCCCCAGCATTTT. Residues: CASSRGASSNQPQHF.

In DNA form, the CDR3 reads TGTGCCAGCAGTTTCTCGCCGGGACAGGGATTCGAGACCCAGTACTTC. Protein: CASSFSPGQGFETQYF. This chain connects TRBV6-6 to TRBJ2-5; 9 bases fit TRBD1. This CDR3 region has 16 residues. The V and J ends lost 4 bases and 5 bases, in that order; junction bases with no gene match: 11. The V gene's germline CDR1 is MNHNY and CDR2 SVGAGI (reference sequence).

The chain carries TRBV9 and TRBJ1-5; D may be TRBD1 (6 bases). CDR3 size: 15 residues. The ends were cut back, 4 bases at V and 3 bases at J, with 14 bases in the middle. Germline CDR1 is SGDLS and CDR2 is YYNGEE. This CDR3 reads CASSPTGQYNQPQHF. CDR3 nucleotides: TGTGCCAGCAGCCCAACCGGACAGTACAATCAGCCCCAGCATTTT.

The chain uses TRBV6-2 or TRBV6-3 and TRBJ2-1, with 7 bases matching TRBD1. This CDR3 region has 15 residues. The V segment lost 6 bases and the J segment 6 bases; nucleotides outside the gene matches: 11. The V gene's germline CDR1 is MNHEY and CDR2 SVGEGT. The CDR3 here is CASSLPDNRGNEQFF. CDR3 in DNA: TGTGCCAGCAGCTTACCCGACAACAGGGGCAATGAGCAGTTCTTC.

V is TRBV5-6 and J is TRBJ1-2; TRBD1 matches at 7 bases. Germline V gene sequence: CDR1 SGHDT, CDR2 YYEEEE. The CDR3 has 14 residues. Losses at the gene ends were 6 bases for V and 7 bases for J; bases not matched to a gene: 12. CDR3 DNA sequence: TGTGCCAGCAACCCGACAGGGCGTGTTAGTGGCTACACCTTC. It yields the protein CASNPTGRVSGYTF. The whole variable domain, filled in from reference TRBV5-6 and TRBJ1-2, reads DAGVTQSPTHLIKTRGQQVTLRCSPKSGHDTVSWYQQALGQGPQFIFQYYEEEERQRGNFPDRFSGHQFPNYSSELNVNALLLGDSALYLCASNPTGRVSGYTFGSGTRLTVV.

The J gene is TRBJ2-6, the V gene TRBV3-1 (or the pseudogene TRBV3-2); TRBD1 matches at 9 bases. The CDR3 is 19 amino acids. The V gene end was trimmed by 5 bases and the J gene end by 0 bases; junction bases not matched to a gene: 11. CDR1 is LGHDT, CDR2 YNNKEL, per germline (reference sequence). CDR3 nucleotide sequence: TGTGCCAGCAGCAGTCCCCCGGGGACAGGGTTCTCTGGGGCCAACGTCCTGACTTTC. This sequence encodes CASSSPPGTGFSGANVLTF.

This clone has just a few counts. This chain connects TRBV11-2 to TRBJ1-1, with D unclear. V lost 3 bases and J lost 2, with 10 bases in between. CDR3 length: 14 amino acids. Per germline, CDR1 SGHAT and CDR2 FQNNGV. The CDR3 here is CASSFLGLNTEAFF. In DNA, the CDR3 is TGTGCCAGCAGCTTTCTGGGCCTCAACACTGAAGCTTTCTTT.

The CDR3: CASSMFGTGLHQPQHF. CDR3 DNA: TGTGCCAGTAGTATGTTCGGGACAGGGTTACATCAGCCCCAGCATTTT. The genes are TRBV19 and TRBJ1-5; TRBD1 matches 9 bases. V was pared by 3 bases and J by 5 bases, with 8 bases of the junction left unmatched. Per the germline V gene, CDR1 is LNHDA and CDR2 is SQIVND (reference sequence). The CDR3 has 16 residues.

CDR3 residues: CACLQGAGQPQHF. In DNA, the CDR3 is TGTGCCTGTTTACAGGGGGCTGGTCAGCCCCAGCATTTT. This chain joins TRBV30 and TRBJ1-5; 9 bases agree with TRBD1. CDR1 GTSNPN and CDR2 SVGIG come from the germline V gene (reference sequence). The CDR3 sequence is 13 residues long. Unmatched junction bases numbered 6, after V lost 6 bases and J lost 6 bases. Full variable domain (missing parts from reference TRBV30 and TRBJ1-5): SQTIHQWPATLVQPVGSPLSLECTVEGTSNPNLYWYRQAAGRGLQLLFYSVGIGQISSEVPQNLSASRPQDRQFILSSKKLLLSDSGFYLCACLQGAGQPQHFGDGTRLSIL.

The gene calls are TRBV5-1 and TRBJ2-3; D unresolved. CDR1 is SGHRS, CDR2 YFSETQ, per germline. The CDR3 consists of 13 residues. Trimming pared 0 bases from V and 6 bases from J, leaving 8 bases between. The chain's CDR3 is CASSLGAADTQYF. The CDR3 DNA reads TGCGCCAGCAGCTTGGGGGCAGCCGATACGCAGTATTTT.

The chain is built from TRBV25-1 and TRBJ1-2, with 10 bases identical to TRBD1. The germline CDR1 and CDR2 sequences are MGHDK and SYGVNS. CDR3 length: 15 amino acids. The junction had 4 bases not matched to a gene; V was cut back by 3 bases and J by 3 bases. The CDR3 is CASSEGQGIDYGYTF. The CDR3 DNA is TGTGCCAGCAGTGAGGGACAGGGGATCGACTATGGCTACACCTTC.

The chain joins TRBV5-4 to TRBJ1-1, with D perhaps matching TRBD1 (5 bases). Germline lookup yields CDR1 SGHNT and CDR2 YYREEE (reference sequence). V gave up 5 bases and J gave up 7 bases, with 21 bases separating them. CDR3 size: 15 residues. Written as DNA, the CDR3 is TGTGCCAGCAGGGGTGACATGGTGGGGGGAAATGAAGCTTTCTTT. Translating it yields CASRGDMVGGNEAFF. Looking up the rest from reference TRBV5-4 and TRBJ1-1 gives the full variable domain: ETGVTQSPTHLIKTRGQQVTLRCSSQSGHNTVSWYQQALGQGPQFIFQYYREEENGRGNFPPRFSGLQFPNYSSELNVNALELDDSALYLCASRGDMVGGNEAFFGQGTRLTVV.